The next 24 T cell receptor beta chains were all read from a single sample in a study of regulatory T cells in long-lasting Graves disease. Building the TCR beta libraries relied on iRepertoire HTBI primers, and CDR3 regions underwent Arm-PCR. Each CDR3 protein is one row after TCRdb ran MiXCR on the multiplex PCR reads. Counted here are more than 400,000 distinct CDR3 sequences, around 16% occurring once; the ten biggest clones make up roughly an eighth. The time point: newly diagnosed GD, antithyroid drugs for less than 3 months. Construction of the TCR library relied on RNA isolated from PBMCs. This same sample was also part of a study on T cells in Graves' hyperthyroidism and ophthalmopathy.

The sequenced sample was peripheral blood mononuclear cells (PBMCs), obtained at new diagnosis, from a patient treated with antithyroid drugs. Source of these receptors: a man aged 35-49 years with Graves disease.

In this sample, this clonotype turned up a few times. The chain carries TRBV6-1 and TRBJ2-3, with a weak D call TRBD2 (6 bases). The CDR3 sequence is 15 residues long. Germline V gene lookup returns CDR1 MNHNS and CDR2 SASEGT. V shed 7 bases and J shed 2 bases, with 16 bases lying between them. CDR3 residues: CASTPGGGTTDTQYF. The DNA for the CDR3 is TGTGCCAGCACCCCCGGGGGTGGGACCACAGATACGCAGTATTTT.

In the case of this clonotype: A junction boundary mismatches the germline segment, possibly from a read error. The genes are TRBV6-1 and TRBJ2-4; D may be TRBD1 (6 bases). The V gene's germline CDR1 is MNHNS and CDR2 SASEGT. This CDR3 has 15 amino acids. CDR3 nucleotides: TGTACCAGCAGTCCCCTACAGGGAGCCAAAAACATTCAGTACTTC. The encoded protein is CTSSPLQGAKNIQYF.

With regard to this clonotype: A read error is the likely source, as a far larger clone sits one nucleotide away. The V call is TRBV7-2, the J call TRBJ2-5, with D possibly matching TRBD2 (6 bases). CDR1 and CDR2 from the germline V gene are SGHTA and FQGNSA. The CDR3 runs 14 residues. The CDR3: CASSLRDLQETQCF. The CDR3 DNA reads TGTGCCAGCAGTCTTCGGGACTTACAAGAGACCCAGTGCTTC.

This clonotype was seen repeatedly, ten times or more. The chain recombines TRBV30 with TRBJ1-3; TRBD1 aligns across 7 bases. The CDR3 extends over 14 amino acids. Germline-derived CDR1 and CDR2 are GTSNPN and SVGIG (reference sequence). After removal of 0 bases from V and 2 bases from J, the junction contained 1 base not matched to a gene. In nucleotides, the CDR3 is TGTGCCTGGAGTGTCAGGGGGACTGGAAACACCATATATTTT. It is translated as CAWSVRGTGNTIYF.

Many counts were recorded for this clonotype. The chain has TRBV10-3 and TRBJ2-3; 12 bases are a match to TRBD2. The CDR3 consists of 14 residues. Trimming at V came to 6 bases and at J to 6 bases, leaving 4 bases not matched to a gene. Germline-derived CDR1 and CDR2 are ENHRY and SYGVKD. CDR3 DNA: TGTGCCATCAGGGCTAGCGGGAGGGTTGATACGCAGTATTTT. Its translation: CAIRASGRVDTQYF.

This clonotype has a count of ten or more. This chain links TRBV11-2 with TRBJ2-1, with 7 nucleotides matching TRBD2. The CDR3 spans 15 residues. Germline loops: CDR1 SGHAT, CDR2 FQNNGV. V was pared by 7 bases and J by 2 bases, with 8 bases of the junction left unmatched. The DNA for the CDR3 is TGTGCCAGCACAACCGGGACTAATACCTACAATGAGCAGTTCTTC. Protein: CASTTGTNTYNEQFF.

The sample holds a few counts of this clonotype. The chain combines TRBV2 with TRBJ2-4; D unresolved. The CDR3 has 14 residues. The germline V gene encodes CDR1 SNHLY and CDR2 FYNNEI. Trimming removed 3 bases from V and 12 bases from J, with 18 bases in between. The CDR3 region is CASSDSRFSPSQYF. The CDR3 DNA is TGTGCCAGCAGTGATTCGAGATTTTCCCCCTCTCAGTACTTC.

J is TRBJ2-3 and V is TRBV20-1; D is possibly TRBD1 (5 bases). The CDR3 loop spans 12 amino acids. Trimming cost V 7 bases and J 5 bases, with 13 bases left between them. Germline CDR1 and CDR2: DFQATT and SNEGSKA (reference sequence). The CDR3 coding sequence is TGCAGTGAAGCAGGGTTGAGAGATACGCAGTATTTT. Translated, it gives CSEAGLRDTQYF.

The chain has TRBV20-1 and TRBJ2-1; TRBD2 agrees at 9 bases. CDR1 DFQATT and CDR2 SNEGSKA come from the germline V gene (reference sequence). The CDR3 covers 15 residues. J gave up 7 bases and V 6 bases, and 13 bases lay outside the gene matches. CDR3 sequence reads: CSASSGRTLGNEQFF. The CDR3 DNA reads TGCAGTGCCTCCAGCGGGAGGACTTTAGGGAATGAGCAGTTCTTC.

This clonotype was picked up many times. The chain combines TRBV11-2 with TRBJ2-7; D is unclear. The CDR3 runs to 14 residues. With 4 bases removed from V and 4 bases from J, the gap between germline ends came to 14 bases. Germline CDR1 reads SGHAT; CDR2 reads FQNNGV. The CDR3 is CASSSTSWIYEQYF. CDR3 sequence (DNA): TGTGCCAGCAGCTCCACCTCTTGGATTTACGAGCAGTACTTC.

This clonotype was observed many times. The gene calls are TRBV12-3 or TRBV12-4 and TRBJ2-7; no clear D. This CDR3 has 14 residues. Trimming pared 3 bases from V and 6 bases from J, leaving 15 bases between. The CDR3 here is CASSFKSPRIEQYF. The CDR3 region has the DNA TGTGCCAGCAGTTTTAAAAGCCCCCGAATCGAGCAGTACTTC.

This clonotype appeared a few times. The V call is TRBV5-6, the J call TRBJ2-7, with D perhaps matching TRBD2 (7 bases). Germline values: CDR1 SGHDT, CDR2 YYEEEE. The CDR3 is made up of 13 amino acids. Trimming took 6 bases from V and 5 from J, leaving 15 bases between them. This CDR3 reads CASIPRGGHEQYF. Written as DNA, the CDR3 is TGTGCCAGCATCCCGAGGGGGGGCCACGAGCAGTACTTC.

V is TRBV19 and J is TRBJ2-2; D gene ambiguous. Germline loops: CDR1 LNHDA, CDR2 SQIVND (reference sequence). V was cut by 6 bases and J by 2 bases, with 10 bases left in between. The CDR3 spans 14 residues. The DNA for the CDR3 is TGTGCCAGTAGGAAGGCGTCAAACACCGGGGAGCTGTTTTTT. Its protein product is CASRKASNTGELFF.

The chain employs TRBV29-1 and TRBJ2-2, with no clear D. CDR1 SQVTM and CDR2 ANQGSEA come from the germline V gene. V was trimmed by 4 bases and J by 3 bases, leaving 6 bases between them. The CDR3 has 12 residues. This CDR3 reads CSVGEHTGELFF. As DNA, the CDR3 is TGCAGCGTTGGCGAGCACACCGGGGAGCTGTTTTTT.

This clonotype was seen repeatedly, ten times or more. CDR3 loop: CASSLPGTGVEQFF. In DNA, the CDR3 is TGTGCCAGCAGTTTACCCGGGACAGGGGTAGAGCAGTTCTTC. The chain recombines TRBV28 with TRBJ2-1; 10 bases fit TRBD1. Per the germline V gene, CDR1 is MDHEN and CDR2 is SYDVKM. The CDR3 sequence is 14 residues long. Trimming at V came to 2 bases and at J to 10 bases, leaving 5 bases not matched to a gene.

This clonotype was observed many times. This chain links TRBV30 with TRBJ2-1; D unclear. Between the trimmed V and J ends, which lost 5 bases and 2 bases, there was a span of 7 bases. The CDR3 extends over 12 amino acids. Germline V gene lookup returns CDR1 GTSNPN and CDR2 SVGIG (reference sequence). Here the CDR3 DNA reads TGTGCCTGGGACAAGGCCTACAATGAGCAGTTCTTC. Translated, it gives CAWDKAYNEQFF.

This clonotype has at least ten counts. The chain joins TRBV3-1 to TRBJ2-7; D not certain. V was shortened by 1 base and J by 3 bases, with 4 bases between the two germline ends. Germline V gene sequence: CDR1 LGHDT, CDR2 YNNKEL (reference sequence). This CDR3 contains 12 residues. CDR3 bases: TGTGCCAGCAGCCAAGGACACTACGAGCAGTACTTC. As protein: CASSQGHYEQYF.

This clonotype was observed once. V is TRBV19 and J is TRBJ1-1, with 7 bases fitting TRBD1. The CDR3 extends over 14 amino acids. Germline trimming cut 7 bases from V and 4 bases from J; bases unmatched to any gene: 9. CDR1 is LNHDA, CDR2 SQIVND, per germline (reference sequence). The CDR3 nucleotides read TGTGCCAGTAAACTGGGAGACAGGGTCACTGAAGCTTTCTTT. Protein sequence: CASKLGDRVTEAFF.

This clonotype was seen a handful of times. The junction shows a germline mismatch at one end, possibly a read error. This chain joins TRBV28 and TRBJ1-4; D gene unclear. The length of the CDR3 is 12 residues. Germline V gene lookup returns CDR1 MDHEN and CDR2 SYDVKM. The CDR3 region is CASTGSNEELFF. CDR3 bases: TGTGCCAGCACGGGATCCAATGAAGAACTGTTTTTT.

This clonotype has a handful of counts. V gene TRBV10-3 combines with J gene TRBJ2-3; D remains ambiguous. Germline V gene lookup returns CDR1 ENHRY and CDR2 SYGVKD. The V end lost 4 bases, the J end lost 2 bases, and 4 bases lay between the germline ends. This CDR3 has 12 amino acids. The CDR3 DNA follows: TGTGCCATCAGTGCCTTCACAGATACGCAGTATTTT. It is translated as CAISAFTDTQYF.

This clonotype has more than one count but fewer than ten. The V call is TRBV5-1, the J call TRBJ2-1; D not certain. The V end was cut by 1 base, the J end by 9 bases, with 11 bases between. Germline values: CDR1 SGHRS, CDR2 YFSETQ. This CDR3 comprises 13 residues. In DNA form, the CDR3 reads TGCGCCAGCAGCTTGAACACCCTGGGTGAGCAGTTCTTC. Its translation: CASSLNTLGEQFF.

This clonotype has ten or more counts. The gene calls are TRBV28 and TRBJ1-1; possibly TRBD1 for D (5 bases). This CDR3 comprises 13 residues. Germline CDR1 and CDR2: MDHEN and SYDVKM. V shed 5 bases and J shed 6 bases, with 13 bases lying between them. For the CDR3, the DNA is TGTGCCAGCAGTCGTAACAGGCCGGCTGAAGCTTTCTTT. Translated, it gives CASSRNRPAEAFF.

This clonotype was picked up many times. The chain carries TRBV7-2 and TRBJ2-2; D not resolved. CDR3 length: 14 residues. The V end lost 1 base, the J end lost 7 bases, and 10 bases lay between the germline ends. Germline CDR1 and CDR2: SGHTA and FQGNSA. The DNA of the CDR3 is TGTGCCAGCAGCTTAGAATCGTCGGTCGGGGAGCTGTTTTTT. Translated, it gives CASSLESSVGELFF.

The chain carries TRBV12-3 or TRBV12-4 and TRBJ1-1, with unresolved D. V lost 1 base and J 0 bases, leaving 9 bases between the germline ends. This CDR3 region has 15 residues. The CDR3 here is CASSLVRIMNTEAFF. The CDR3 DNA reads as TGTGCCAGCAGTTTAGTGCGAATAATGAACACTGAAGCTTTCTTT.